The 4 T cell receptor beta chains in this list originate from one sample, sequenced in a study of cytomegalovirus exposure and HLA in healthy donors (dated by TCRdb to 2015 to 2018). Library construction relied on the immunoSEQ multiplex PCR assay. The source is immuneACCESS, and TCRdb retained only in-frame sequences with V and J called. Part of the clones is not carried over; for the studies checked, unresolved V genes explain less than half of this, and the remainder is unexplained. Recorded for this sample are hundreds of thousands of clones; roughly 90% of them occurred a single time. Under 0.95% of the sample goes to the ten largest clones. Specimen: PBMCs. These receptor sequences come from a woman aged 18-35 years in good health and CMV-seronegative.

DNA for the CDR3: TGTGCCAGCAGGAAAGGACAGGTTTTTAATGAGCAGTTCTTC. Amino acids: CASRKGQVFNEQFF. J is TRBJ2-1 and V is TRBV27; 7 bases are shared with TRBD1. Trimming cost V 6 bases and J 7 bases; bases outside gene matches: 9. Germline CDR1 reads MNHEY; CDR2 reads SMNVEV (reference sequence). This CDR3 is 14 amino acids long.

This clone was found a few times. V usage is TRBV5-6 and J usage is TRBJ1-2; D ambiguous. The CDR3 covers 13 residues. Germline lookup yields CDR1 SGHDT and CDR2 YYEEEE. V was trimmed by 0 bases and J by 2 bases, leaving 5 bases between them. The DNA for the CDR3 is TGTGCCAGCAGCTTGGCCTCGAACTATGGCTACACCTTC. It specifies CASSLASNYGYTF.

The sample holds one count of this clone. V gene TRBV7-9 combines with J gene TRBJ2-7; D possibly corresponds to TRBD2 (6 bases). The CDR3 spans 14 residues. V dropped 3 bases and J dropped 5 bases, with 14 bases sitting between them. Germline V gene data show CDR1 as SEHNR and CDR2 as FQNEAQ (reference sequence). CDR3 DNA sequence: TGTGCCAGCAGCTTCGGGACTCCTGGCAACGAGCAGTACTTC. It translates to CASSFGTPGNEQYF.

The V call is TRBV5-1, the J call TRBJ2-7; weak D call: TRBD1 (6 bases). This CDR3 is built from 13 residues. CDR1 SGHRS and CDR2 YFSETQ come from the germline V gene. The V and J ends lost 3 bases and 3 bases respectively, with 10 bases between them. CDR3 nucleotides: TGCGCCAGCAGCTATTTACAGGGCTACGAGCAGTACTTC. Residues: CASSYLQGYEQYF.